The rows below give T cell receptor beta chains drawn from one sample of a study of cytomegalovirus exposure and HLA in healthy donors. The table came from immunoSEQ multiplex PCR; TCRdb's copy has only in-frame clones and leaves some out. The sample gives just over 95,000 clones, around 73% of which show up once; over 4% is in the top ten. Source material: PBMCs. These receptors were collected from a woman between 40 and 55 years old in good health and CMV-seropositive. The CDR3 runs from the conserved cysteine through the conserved F or W. Each record gives: J gene, V gene, D gene, clone size, CDR3 DNA, CDR3 protein. D genes are given only for firm matches. Clone sizes are given selectively: once, few, many, or a class where the clone is expanded.

TRBJ2-3 TRBV10-1 TRBD1 once TGCGCCAGCAAGCACAGGGGGCATCGGGCTGTGAAGATCGGGACAGGTACGCAGTATTTT CASKHRGHRAVKIGTGTQYF
TRBJ2-5 TRBV19 - - TGTGCCAGTAGTATAGCACTGCAAGAGACCCAGTACTTC CASSIALQETQYF
TRBJ2-2 TRBV5-1 TRBD2 - TGCGCCAGCCAAGGACTAGCGGGAGGCACCGGGGAGCTGTTTTTT CASQGLAGGTGELFF
TRBJ2-3 TRBV7-9 TRBD1 medium-sized TGTGCCAGCAGCCGAGGACAGGGCACAGATACGCAGTATTTT CASSRGQGTDTQYF
TRBJ2-1 TRBV5-1 TRBD2 - TGCGCCAGCAGCTTGGATGTGCTAGCGGGAGCCAATGAGCAGTTCTTC CASSLDVLAGANEQFF
TRBJ2-3 TRBV5-6 TRBD1 - TGTGCCAGCAGCTTGATTGGACAGGGGGGCACAGATACGCAGTATTTT CASSLIGQGGTDTQYF
TRBJ2-5 TRBV5-1 - - TGCGCCAGCAGCTTGGCGGCCTTCTCCCGGGACACCTATCAAGAGACCCAGTACTTC CASSLAAFSRDTYQETQYF
TRBJ2-5 TRBV6-1 - - TGTGCCAGCAGTGAAGTGGGGGCCGTACAAGAGACCCAGTACTTC CASSEVGAVQETQYF
TRBJ2-6 TRBV29-1 - - TGCAGCGTTGCAGCGGACTCTGGGGCCAACGTCCTGACTTTC CSVAADSGANVLTF
TRBJ2-2 TRBV18 - - TGTGCCAGCTCACTAGTCGGGACTCAAAACACCGGGGAGCTGTTTTTT CASSLVGTQNTGELFF
TRBJ2-1 TRBV9 - - TGTGCCAGCAGCAGAGGGCTAGCTACGGGGGAGCAGTTCTTC CASSRGLATGEQFF
TRBJ1-1 TRBV6-1 - - TGTGCCAGCAGCCACAAGAACACTGAAGCTTTCTTT CASSHKNTEAFF
TRBJ1-2 TRBV15 - - TGTGCCACCAGCAGAGATACAGGTCCTCTTGGCGGCTACACCTTC CATSRDTGPLGGYTF
TRBJ2-3 TRBV19 TRBD1 - TGTGCCAGTAGTGCTGACCGACAGGGACGTAACACAGATACGCAGTATTTT CASSADRQGRNTDTQYF
TRBJ2-2 TRBV2 - - TGTGCCAGCAGTGCCCCAAACACCGGGGAGCTGTTTTTT CASSAPNTGELFF
TRBJ2-7 TRBV7-8 - - TGTGCCAGCAGCTTACGGGAGAGCTACGAGCAGTACTTC CASSLRESYEQYF
TRBJ2-7 TRBV7-9 - once TGTGCCAGCAGCACCTACAGGAATCCCACCTACGAGCAGTACTTC CASSTYRNPTYEQYF
TRBJ2-1 TRBV29-1 TRBD2 once TGCAGCGTTGGCGGGACTAGCGGGAGGGCCTACAATGAGCAGTTCTTC CSVGGTSGRAYNEQFF
TRBJ1-1 TRBV5-4 TRBD1 - TGTGCCAGCAGCACCGGACAGGGGAACACTGAAGCTTTCTTT CASSTGQGNTEAFF
TRBJ1-4 TRBV28 TRBD1 few TGTGCCAGCAGCCCGACAGGGGTAGTTGAAAAACTGTTTTTT CASSPTGVVEKLFF
TRBJ2-1 TRBV5-1 TRBD1 - TGCGCCAGCAGCCAAGCTCAGGGGGCCCGGGAGCAGTTCTTC CASSQAQGAREQFF
TRBJ2-7 TRBV5-1 - - TGCGCCAGCAGCTTGGGGGAGTTCTACGATGAGCAGTACTTC CASSLGEFYDEQYF
TRBJ2-5 TRBV18 - - TGTGCCAGCTCATCTTTACAGGTTCCCCAAGAGACCCAGTACTTC CASSSLQVPQETQYF
TRBJ2-2 TRBV5-1 - few TGCGCCAGCAGCTTGTACGGGAGTATGGGCGGGGAGCTGTTTTTT CASSLYGSMGGELFF
TRBJ1-1 TRBV19 - few TGTGCCAGTAGCAGACCGGGAGGGACTGAAGCTTTCTTT CASSRPGGTEAFF
TRBJ1-3 TRBV6-5 - - TGTGCCAGCAGTTCAGGGTATCAGGGCTCTGGAAACACCATATATTTT CASSSGYQGSGNTIYF
TRBJ2-5 TRBV19 TRBD1 - TGTGCCAGTACTGGACAGGGTGACGGGACCCAGTACTTC CASTGQGDGTQYF
TRBJ2-5 TRBV6-1 - - TGTGCCAGCACCGATCTAGGGGCGGAGACCCAGTACTTC CASTDLGAETQYF
TRBJ2-3 TRBV5-6 TRBD2 - TGTGCCAGCAGCGTAGCGGGAACCTATACGCAGTATTTT CASSVAGTYTQYF
TRBJ2-7 TRBV5-1 - once TGCGCCAGCAGCCTGGATGTATACGAGCAGTACTTC CASSLDVYEQYF
TRBJ2-3 TRBV11-2 - - TGTGCCAGCAGCTTTGTCTGGGAGATTAGCACAGATACGCAGTATTTT CASSFVWEISTDTQYF
TRBJ2-2 TRBV9 TRBD2 many TGTGCCAGCAGCGTAGCTAGCGGGAGAATCGGGGAGCTGTTTTTT CASSVASGRIGELFF
TRBJ1-1 TRBV7-9 - - TGTGCCAGCAGCTTAGTGCGGGGAGGGGCCACTGAAGCTTTCTTT CASSLVRGGATEAFF
TRBJ1-1 TRBV13 TRBD1 - TGTGCCAGCACACGACAGGGGGAGAACACTGAAGCTTTCTTT CASTRQGENTEAFF
TRBJ2-7 TRBV10-1 - - TGCGCCAGCAGTGACCTATCCGAAGAGCAGTACTTC CASSDLSEEQYF
TRBJ1-4 TRBV5-8 - - TGTGCCAGCAGCTTGGCACGAGGGACTAATGAAAAACTGTTTTTT CASSLARGTNEKLFF
TRBJ2-1 TRBV4-1 - - TGCGCCAGCAGCCAAGGCCTCTTTGAGGCTAATGAGCAGTTCTTC CASSQGLFEANEQFF